This T cell receptor beta chain was captured in a study of PD-1 blockade in classical Hodgkin lymphoma. The junction had 4 bases not matched to a gene; V was cut back by 6 bases and J by 0 bases. In germline, CDR1 is PRHDT, CDR2 FYEKMQ (reference sequence). The CDR3 totals 14 residues. Described time point: cycle 4 day 1 (C4D1), after five to seven weeks of nivolumab. All the patients suffered relapse after autologous stem cell transplantation, and brentuximab vedotin exposure differed. The assay was immunoSEQ multiplex PCR, and TCRdb's table has in-frame clones only and misses some. The data hold several thousand clones, with around 66% observed a single time.

V usage is TRBV13 and J usage is TRBJ1-1, with 7 bases aligning to TRBD1. The specimen comprised peripheral blood mononuclear cells (PBMCs), sampled before the fourth cycle of nivolumab. This sequence was found in a human donor with classical Hodgkin lymphoma. This CDR3 reads CASSRDSLNTEAFF. In nucleotides, the CDR3 is TGTGCCAGCAGTCGGGACAGTTTGAACACTGAAGCTTTCTTT.